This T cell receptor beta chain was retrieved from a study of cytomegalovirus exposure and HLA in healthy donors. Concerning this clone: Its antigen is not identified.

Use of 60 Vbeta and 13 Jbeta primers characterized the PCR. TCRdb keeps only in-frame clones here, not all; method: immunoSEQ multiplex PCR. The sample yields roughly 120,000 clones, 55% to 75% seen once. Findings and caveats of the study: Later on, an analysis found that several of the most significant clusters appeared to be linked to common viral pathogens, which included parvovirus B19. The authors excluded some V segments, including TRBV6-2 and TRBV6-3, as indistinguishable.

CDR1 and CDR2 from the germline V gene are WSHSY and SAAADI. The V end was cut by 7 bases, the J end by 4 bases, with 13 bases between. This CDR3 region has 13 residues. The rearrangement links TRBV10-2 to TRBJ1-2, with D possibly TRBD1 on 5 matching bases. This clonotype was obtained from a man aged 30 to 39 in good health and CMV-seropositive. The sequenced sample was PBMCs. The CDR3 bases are TGCGCCAGCACTGATAGGGGTCGCTATGGCTACACCTTC. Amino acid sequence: CASTDRGRYGYTF.